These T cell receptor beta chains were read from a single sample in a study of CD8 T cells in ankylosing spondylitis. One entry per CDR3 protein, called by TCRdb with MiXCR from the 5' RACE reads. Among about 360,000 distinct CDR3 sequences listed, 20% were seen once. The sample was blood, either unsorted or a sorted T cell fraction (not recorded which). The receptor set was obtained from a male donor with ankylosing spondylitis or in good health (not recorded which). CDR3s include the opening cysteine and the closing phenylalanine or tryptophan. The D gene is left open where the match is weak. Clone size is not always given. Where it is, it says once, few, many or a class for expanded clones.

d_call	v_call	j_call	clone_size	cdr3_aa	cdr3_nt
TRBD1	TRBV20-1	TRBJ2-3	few	CSARSQTGGLPTQYF	TGCAGTGCTAGATCCCAGACAGGGGGCTTGCCTACGCAGTATTTT
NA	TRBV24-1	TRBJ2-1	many	CATSDSAGTFLQEQFF	TGTGCCACCAGTGATTCCGCCGGTACGTTCCTACAAGAGCAGTTCTTC
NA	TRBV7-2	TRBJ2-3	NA	CASSLEGSTTDTQYF	TGTGCCAGCAGCTTAGAGGGCTCAACCACAGATACGCAGTATTTT
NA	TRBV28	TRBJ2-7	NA	CASSFLAESYEQYF	TGTGCCAGCAGTTTTCTGGCGGAGTCCTACGAGCAGTACTTC
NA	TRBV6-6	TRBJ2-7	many	CASSYGGLNEQYF	TGTGCCAGCAGTTACGGGGGGCTGAACGAGCAGTACTTC
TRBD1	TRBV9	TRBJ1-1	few	CASSKTGVGNTEAFF	TGTGCCAGCAGCAAGACAGGGGTTGGGAACACTGAAGCTTTCTTT
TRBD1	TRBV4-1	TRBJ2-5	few	CASSTRQGQETQYF	TGCGCCAGCAGCACTCGACAGGGACAAGAGACCCAGTACTTC
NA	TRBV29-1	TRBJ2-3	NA	CSVLGANTDTQYF	TGCAGCGTTCTGGGAGCTAACACAGATACGCAGTATTTT
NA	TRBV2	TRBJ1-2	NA	CASRLAQEYGYTF	TGTGCCAGCAGGCTAGCACAGGAGTATGGCTACACCTTC
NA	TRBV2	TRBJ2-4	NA	CASSETVLFEGERRKNIQYF	TGTGCCAGCAGTGAAACTGTGTTATTCGAGGGGGAACGACGAAAAAACATTCAGTACTTC
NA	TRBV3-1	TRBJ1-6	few	CASSQDEEANSPLHF	TGTGCCAGCAGCCAAGATGAGGAGGCAAATTCACCCCTCCACTTT
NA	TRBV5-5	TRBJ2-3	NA	CASAPPTGPDTQYF	TGTGCCAGCGCTCCGCCTACAGGGCCAGATACGCAGTATTTT
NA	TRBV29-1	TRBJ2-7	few	CSVEGGESSYEQYF	TGCAGCGTTGAAGGAGGGGAGAGCTCCTACGAGCAGTACTTC
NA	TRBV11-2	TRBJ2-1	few	CASSLVGGASEQFF	TGTGCCAGCAGCTTAGTGGGGGGGGCGAGTGAGCAGTTCTTC
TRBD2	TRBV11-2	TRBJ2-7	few	CATGGGPGEQYF	TGTGCCACCGGGGGGGGCCCGGGCGAGCAGTACTTC